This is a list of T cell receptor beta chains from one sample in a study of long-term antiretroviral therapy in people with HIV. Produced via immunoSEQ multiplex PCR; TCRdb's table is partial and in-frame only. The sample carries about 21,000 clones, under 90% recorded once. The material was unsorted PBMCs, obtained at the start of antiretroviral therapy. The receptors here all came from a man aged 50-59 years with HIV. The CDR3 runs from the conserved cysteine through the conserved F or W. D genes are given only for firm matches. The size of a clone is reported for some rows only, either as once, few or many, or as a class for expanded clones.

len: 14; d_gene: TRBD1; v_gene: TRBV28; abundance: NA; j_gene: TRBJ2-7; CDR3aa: CASSTRQGRAEQYF; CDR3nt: TGTGCCAGCAGTACCAGACAGGGTCGAGCCGAGCAGTACTTC
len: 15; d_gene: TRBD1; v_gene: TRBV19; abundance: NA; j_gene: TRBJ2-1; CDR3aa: CASSVTGASYNEQFF; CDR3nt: TGTGCCAGTAGCGTGACAGGGGCCTCCTACAATGAGCAGTTCTTC
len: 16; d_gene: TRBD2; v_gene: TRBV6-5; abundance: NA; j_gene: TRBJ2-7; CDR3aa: CASSYFGGEMTYEQYF; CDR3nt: TGTGCCAGCAGTTACTTTGGGGGGGAGATGACCTACGAGCAGTACTTC
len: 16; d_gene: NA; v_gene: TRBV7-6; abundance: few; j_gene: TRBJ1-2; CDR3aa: CASSFLQGPSGYGYTF; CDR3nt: TGTGCCAGCAGCTTCCTCCAGGGGCCTTCGGGCTATGGCTACACCTTC
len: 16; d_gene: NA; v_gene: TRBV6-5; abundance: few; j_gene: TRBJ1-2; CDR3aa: CASSYSWPPRGYGYTF; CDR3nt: TGTGCCAGCAGTTACTCCTGGCCCCCGCGGGGCTATGGCTACACCTTC
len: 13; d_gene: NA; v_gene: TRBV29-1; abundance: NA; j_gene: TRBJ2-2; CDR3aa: CSAPGHNTGELFF; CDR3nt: TGCAGCGCCCCGGGACACAACACCGGGGAGCTGTTTTTT
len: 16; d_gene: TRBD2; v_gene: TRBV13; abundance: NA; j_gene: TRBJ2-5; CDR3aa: CASSHGLAGGQETQYF; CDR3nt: TGTGCCAGCAGCCATGGACTAGCGGGGGGCCAAGAGACCCAGTACTTC
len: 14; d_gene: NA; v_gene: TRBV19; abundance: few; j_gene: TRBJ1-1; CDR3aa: CASSQGRGNTEAFF; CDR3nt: TGTGCCAGTAGCCAGGGGCGGGGGAACACTGAAGCTTTCTTT
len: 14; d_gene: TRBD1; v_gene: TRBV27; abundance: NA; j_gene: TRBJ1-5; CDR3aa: CASSPRQGRQPQHF; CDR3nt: TGTGCCAGCAGTCCACGACAGGGGAGGCAGCCCCAGCATTTT
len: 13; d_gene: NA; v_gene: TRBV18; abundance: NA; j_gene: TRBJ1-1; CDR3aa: CASWVGQNTEAFF; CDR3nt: TGTGCCAGCTGGGTGGGTCAGAACACTGAAGCTTTCTTT
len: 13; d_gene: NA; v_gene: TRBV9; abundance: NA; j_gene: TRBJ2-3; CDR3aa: CASSVDGTDTQYF; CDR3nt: TGTGCCAGCAGCGTAGATGGGACAGATACGCAGTATTTT
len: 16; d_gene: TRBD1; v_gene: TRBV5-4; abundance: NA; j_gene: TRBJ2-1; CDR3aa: CASSLAQRQGTSEQFF; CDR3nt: TGTGCCAGCAGCTTGGCTCAGCGACAGGGGACCAGTGAGCAGTTCTTC
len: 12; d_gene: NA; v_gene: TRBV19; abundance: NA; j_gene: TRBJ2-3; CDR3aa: CASSIDTDTQYF; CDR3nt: TGTGCCAGTAGTATAGACACAGATACGCAGTATTTT
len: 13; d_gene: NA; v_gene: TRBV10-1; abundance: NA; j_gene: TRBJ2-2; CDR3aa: CASSESAAGELFF; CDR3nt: TGCGCCAGCAGTGAGTCGGCGGCCGGGGAGCTGTTTTTT
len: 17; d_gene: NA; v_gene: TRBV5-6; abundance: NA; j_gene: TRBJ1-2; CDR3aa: CASSLYLKGPTNYGYTF; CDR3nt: TGTGCCAGCAGCTTGTACTTAAAGGGCCCTACTAACTATGGCTACACCTTC
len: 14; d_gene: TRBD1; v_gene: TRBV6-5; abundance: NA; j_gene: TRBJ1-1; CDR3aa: CASSPTDRATEAFF; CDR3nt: TGTGCCAGCAGCCCCACTGACAGGGCCACTGAAGCTTTCTTT
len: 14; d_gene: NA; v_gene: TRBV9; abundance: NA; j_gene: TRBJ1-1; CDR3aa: CASSVELQDTEAFF; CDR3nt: TGTGCCAGCAGCGTAGAGTTGCAGGACACTGAAGCTTTCTTT
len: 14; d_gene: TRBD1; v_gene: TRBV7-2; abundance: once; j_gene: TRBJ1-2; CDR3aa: CASSLAGGKDGYTF; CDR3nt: TGTGCCAGCAGCTTAGCAGGGGGCAAGGATGGCTACACCTTC
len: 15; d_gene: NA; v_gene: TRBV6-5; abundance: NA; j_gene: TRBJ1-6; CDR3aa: CASSPTQDHNSPLHF; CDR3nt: TGTGCCAGCAGTCCCACCCAGGACCATAATTCACCCCTCCACTTT
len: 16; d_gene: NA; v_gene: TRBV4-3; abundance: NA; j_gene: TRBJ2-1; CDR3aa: CASSQHRAPPDDEQFF; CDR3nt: TGCGCCAGCAGCCAGCACAGGGCCCCCCCAGATGATGAGCAGTTCTTC
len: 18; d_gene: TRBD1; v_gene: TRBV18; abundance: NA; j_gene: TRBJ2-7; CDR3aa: CASSPHRDRGRWGYEQYF; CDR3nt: TGTGCCAGCTCACCGCACCGGGACAGGGGGAGATGGGGTTACGAGCAGTACTTC
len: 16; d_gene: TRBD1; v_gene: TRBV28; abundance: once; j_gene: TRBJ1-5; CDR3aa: CASSLTGQGVDQPQHF; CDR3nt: TGTGCCAGCAGTCTTACCGGACAGGGGGTCGATCAGCCCCAGCATTTT
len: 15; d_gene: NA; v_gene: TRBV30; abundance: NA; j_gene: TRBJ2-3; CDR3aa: CAWSPYPGSTDTQYF; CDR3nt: TGTGCCTGGAGTCCCTATCCGGGGAGCACAGATACGCAGTATTTT
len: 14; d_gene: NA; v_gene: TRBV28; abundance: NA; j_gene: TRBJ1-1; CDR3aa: CASSLSQGHTEAFF; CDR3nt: TGTGCCAGCAGTTTAAGCCAGGGGCACACTGAAGCTTTCTTT
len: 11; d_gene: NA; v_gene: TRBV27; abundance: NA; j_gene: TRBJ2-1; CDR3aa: CASKRWNEQFF; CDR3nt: TGTGCCAGCAAGAGGTGGAATGAGCAGTTCTTC
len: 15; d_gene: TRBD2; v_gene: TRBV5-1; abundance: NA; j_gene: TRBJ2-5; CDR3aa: CASAYGGSGLETQYF; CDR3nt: TGCGCCAGCGCTTATGGCGGGAGCGGGTTAGAGACCCAGTACTTC
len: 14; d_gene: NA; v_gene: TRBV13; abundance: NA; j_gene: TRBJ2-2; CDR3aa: CASRAGPVTGELFF; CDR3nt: TGTGCCAGCAGGGCCGGGCCTGTAACCGGGGAGCTGTTTTTT
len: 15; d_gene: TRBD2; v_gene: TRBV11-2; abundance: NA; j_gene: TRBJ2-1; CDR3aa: CASSRSGGAYNEQFF; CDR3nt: TGTGCCAGCAGCCGGTCGGGGGGGGCATACAATGAGCAGTTCTTC
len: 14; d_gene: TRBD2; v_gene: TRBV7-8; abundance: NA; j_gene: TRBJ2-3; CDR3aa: CASSLIREGDTQYF; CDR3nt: TGTGCCAGCAGCTTAATCAGGGAGGGGGATACGCAGTATTTT